Below are 4 T cell receptor beta chains sequenced from a single sample in a study of OX40 agonist ivuxolimab in advanced cancers. Libraries were prepared by immunoSEQ multiplex PCR; TCRdb keeps only in-frame clonotypes and omits some of them. The sample has 45,000 to 55,000 clones; 81% are singletons. Material: CD4+ or CD8+ T cells sorted from blood, obtained in a trial of the OX40 agonist ivuxolimab. All receptors derive from an adult with an advanced solid tumor such as melanoma, head and neck, liver or kidney cancer.

This chain connects TRBV19 to TRBJ2-7, with D possibly TRBD2 on 6 matching bases. V dropped 5 bases and J dropped 5 bases, with 16 bases sitting between them. CDR1 is LNHDA, CDR2 SQIVND, per germline (reference sequence). This CDR3 spans 14 amino acids. CDR3 DNA: TGTGCCAGTAGTGTACGCGGCGGGATCGACGAGCAGTACTTC. Translating it yields CASSVRGGIDEQYF.

CDR3 in amino acids: CASSDWQGNYGYTF. The CDR3 DNA follows: TGTGCCAGCAGTGATTGGCAGGGCAACTATGGCTACACCTTC. J is TRBJ1-2 and V is TRBV6-5; the D gene is possibly TRBD1 (5 bases). Trimming took 5 bases from V and 2 from J, leaving 12 bases between them. The CDR3 consists of 14 residues. Germline V gene lookup returns CDR1 MNHEY and CDR2 SVGAGI.

This chain connects TRBV27 to TRBJ1-2, with a possible D match to TRBD1 (6 bases). The CDR3 length is 14 residues. V shed 4 bases and J shed 5 bases, with 14 bases lying between them. Germline V gene lookup returns CDR1 MNHEY and CDR2 SMNVEV (reference sequence). CDR3: CASSWGASEYGYTF. CDR3 DNA sequence: TGTGCCAGCAGTTGGGGGGCATCAGAGTATGGCTACACCTTC.

The chain recombines TRBV28 with TRBJ1-2; D is ambiguous. V was clipped by 8 bases and J by 3 bases, with 13 bases between them. In germline, CDR1 is MDHEN, CDR2 SYDVKM. This CDR3 comprises 13 residues. The DNA for the CDR3 is TGTGCCAGCCTGGCCCGGGAGCACTATGGCTACACCTTC. Residues: CASLAREHYGYTF.